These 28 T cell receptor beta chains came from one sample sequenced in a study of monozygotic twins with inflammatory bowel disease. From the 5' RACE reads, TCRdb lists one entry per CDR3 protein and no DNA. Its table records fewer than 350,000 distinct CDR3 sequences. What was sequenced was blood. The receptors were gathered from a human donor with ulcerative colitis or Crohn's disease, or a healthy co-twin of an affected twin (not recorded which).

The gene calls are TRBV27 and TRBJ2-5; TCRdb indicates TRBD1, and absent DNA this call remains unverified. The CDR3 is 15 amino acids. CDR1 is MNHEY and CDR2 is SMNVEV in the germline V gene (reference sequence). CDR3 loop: CASRGFTGFEETQYF.

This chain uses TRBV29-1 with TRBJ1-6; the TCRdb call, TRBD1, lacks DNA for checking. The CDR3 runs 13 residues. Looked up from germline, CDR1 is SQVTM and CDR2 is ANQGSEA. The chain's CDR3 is CSAKTGVNSPLHF.

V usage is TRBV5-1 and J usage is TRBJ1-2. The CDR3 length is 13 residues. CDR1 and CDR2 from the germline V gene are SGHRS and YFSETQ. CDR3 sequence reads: CASSLDNSYGYTF. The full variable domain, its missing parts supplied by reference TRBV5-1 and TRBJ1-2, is KAGVTQTPRYLIKTRGQQVTLSCSPISGHRSVSWYQQTPGQGLQFLFEYFSETQRNKGNFPGRFSGRQFSNSRSEMNVSTLELGDSALYLCASSLDNSYGYTFGSGTRLTVV.

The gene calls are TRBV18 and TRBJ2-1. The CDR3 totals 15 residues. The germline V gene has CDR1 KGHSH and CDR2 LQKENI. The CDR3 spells CASSPPGQLYNEQFF.

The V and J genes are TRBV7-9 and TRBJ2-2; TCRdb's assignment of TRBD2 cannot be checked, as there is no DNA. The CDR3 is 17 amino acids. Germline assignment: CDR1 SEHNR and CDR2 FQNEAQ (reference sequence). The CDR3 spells CASSLPPGKRDTGELFF.

The CDR3: CASSYDLNTEAFF. The chain carries TRBV5-1 and TRBJ1-1. In germline, CDR1 is SGHRS, CDR2 YFSETQ. CDR3 size: 13 residues. The full variable domain, completed using reference TRBV5-1 and TRBJ1-1, is KAGVTQTPRYLIKTRGQQVTLSCSPISGHRSVSWYQQTPGQGLQFLFEYFSETQRNKGNFPGRFSGRQFSNSRSEMNVSTLELGDSALYLCASSYDLNTEAFFGQGTRLTVV.

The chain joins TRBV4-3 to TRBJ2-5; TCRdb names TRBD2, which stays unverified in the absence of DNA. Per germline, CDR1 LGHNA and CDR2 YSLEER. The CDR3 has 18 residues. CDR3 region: CASSQVRRGLAGGETQYF.

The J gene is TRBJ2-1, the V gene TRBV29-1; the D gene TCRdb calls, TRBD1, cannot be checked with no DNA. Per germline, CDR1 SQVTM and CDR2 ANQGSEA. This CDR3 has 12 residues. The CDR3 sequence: CSAPDSGNEQFF.

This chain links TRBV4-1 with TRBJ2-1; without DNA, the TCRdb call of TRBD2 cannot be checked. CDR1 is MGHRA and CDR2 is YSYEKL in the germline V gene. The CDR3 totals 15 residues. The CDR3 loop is CASSPLAGGPSEQFF.

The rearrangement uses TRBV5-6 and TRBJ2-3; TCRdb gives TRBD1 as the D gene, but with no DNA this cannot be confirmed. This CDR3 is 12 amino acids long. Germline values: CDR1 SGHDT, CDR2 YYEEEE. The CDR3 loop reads CASSSSGTGYRF.

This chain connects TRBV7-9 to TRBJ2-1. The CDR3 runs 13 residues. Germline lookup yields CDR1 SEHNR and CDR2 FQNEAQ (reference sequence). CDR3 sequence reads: CASSLGKSDEQFF.

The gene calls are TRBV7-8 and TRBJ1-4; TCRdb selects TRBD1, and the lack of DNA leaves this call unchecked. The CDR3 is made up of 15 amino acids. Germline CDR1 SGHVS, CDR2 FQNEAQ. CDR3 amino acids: CASSPDEGFGEKLFF.

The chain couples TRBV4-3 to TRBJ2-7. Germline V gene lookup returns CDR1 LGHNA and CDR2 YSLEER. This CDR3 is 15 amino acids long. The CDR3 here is CASSQDQVGPYEQYF.

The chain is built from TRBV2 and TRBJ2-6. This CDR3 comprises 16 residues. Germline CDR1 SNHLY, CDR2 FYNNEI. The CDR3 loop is CASTAGANSGANVLTF.

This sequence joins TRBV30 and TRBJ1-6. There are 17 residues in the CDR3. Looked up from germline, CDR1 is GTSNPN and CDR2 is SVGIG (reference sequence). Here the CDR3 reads CAWSPLPRSSYNSPLHF.

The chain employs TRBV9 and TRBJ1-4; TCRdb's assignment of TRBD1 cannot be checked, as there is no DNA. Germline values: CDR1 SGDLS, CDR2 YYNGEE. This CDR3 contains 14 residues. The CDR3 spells CASSIGQPREKLFF.

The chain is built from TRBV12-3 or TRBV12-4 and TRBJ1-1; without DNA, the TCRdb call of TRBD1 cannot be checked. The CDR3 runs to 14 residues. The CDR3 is CASSFGPRGTEAFF.

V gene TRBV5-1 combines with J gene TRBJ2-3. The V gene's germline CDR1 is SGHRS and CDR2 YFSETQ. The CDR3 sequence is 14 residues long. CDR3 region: CASSLSDSTDTQYF. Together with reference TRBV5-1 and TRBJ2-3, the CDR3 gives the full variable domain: KAGVTQTPRYLIKTRGQQVTLSCSPISGHRSVSWYQQTPGQGLQFLFEYFSETQRNKGNFPGRFSGRQFSNSRSEMNVSTLELGDSALYLCASSLSDSTDTQYFGPGTRLTVL.

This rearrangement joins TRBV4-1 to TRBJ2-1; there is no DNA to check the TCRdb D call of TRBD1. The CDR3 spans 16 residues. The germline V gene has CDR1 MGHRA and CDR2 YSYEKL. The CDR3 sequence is CASSPPGGSSYNEQFF.

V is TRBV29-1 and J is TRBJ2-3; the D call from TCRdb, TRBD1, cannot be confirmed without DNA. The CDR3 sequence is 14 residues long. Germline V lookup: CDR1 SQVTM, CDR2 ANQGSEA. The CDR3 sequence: CSVVVGTRTDTQYF.

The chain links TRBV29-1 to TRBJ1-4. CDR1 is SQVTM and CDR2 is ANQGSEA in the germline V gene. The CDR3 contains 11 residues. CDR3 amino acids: CSVARNEKLFF.

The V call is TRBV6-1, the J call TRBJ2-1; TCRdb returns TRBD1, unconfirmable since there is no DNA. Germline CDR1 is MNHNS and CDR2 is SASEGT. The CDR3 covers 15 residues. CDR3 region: CASQRQGSSYNEQFF.

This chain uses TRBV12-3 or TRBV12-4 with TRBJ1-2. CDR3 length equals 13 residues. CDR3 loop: CASSFGGSDGYTF.

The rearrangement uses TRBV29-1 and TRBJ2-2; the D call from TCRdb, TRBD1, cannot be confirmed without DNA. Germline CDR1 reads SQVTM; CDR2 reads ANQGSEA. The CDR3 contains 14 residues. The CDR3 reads CSVDDRLTGGELFF.

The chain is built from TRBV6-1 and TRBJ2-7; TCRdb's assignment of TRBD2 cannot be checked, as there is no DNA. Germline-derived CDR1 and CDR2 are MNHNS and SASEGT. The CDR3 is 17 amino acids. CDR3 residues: CASSVRRLAGLIHEQYF.

CDR3: CSVLPGGVYNEQFF. The chain employs TRBV29-1 and TRBJ2-1; TCRdb's D call of TRBD1 is untestable without DNA. The CDR3 extends over 14 amino acids. CDR1 is SQVTM, CDR2 ANQGSEA, per germline.

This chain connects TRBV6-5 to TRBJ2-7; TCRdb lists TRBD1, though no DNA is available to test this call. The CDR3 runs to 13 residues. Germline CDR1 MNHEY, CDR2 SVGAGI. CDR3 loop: CASTAGTGFQQYF.

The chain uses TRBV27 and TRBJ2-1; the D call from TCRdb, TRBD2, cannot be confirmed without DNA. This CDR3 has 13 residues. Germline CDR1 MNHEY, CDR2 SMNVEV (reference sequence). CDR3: CASSPRPHNEQFF.